Reported below is one T cell receptor (beta chain). The CDR3 totals 15 residues. V dropped 1 base and J dropped 5 bases, with 14 bases sitting between them. The germline gives CDR1 MNHNS, CDR2 SASEGT. The data stem from a study of T cell responses to AZD1222 COVID-19 vaccine. Using immunoSEQ multiplex PCR, the repertoire was profiled, and TCRdb retains in-frame clones only, with some absent. The table records around 78,000 clones, around 90% of them present only once. The chain couples TRBV6-1 to TRBJ1-2; unclear D gene. Source: peripheral blood, taken on day 0 of MenACWY control vaccination. This receptor was taken from an adult in good health. The chain's CDR3 is CASSEGSGGQYGYTF. DNA of the CDR3: TGTGCCAGCAGTGAAGGCTCGGGCGGCCAATATGGCTACACCTTC.